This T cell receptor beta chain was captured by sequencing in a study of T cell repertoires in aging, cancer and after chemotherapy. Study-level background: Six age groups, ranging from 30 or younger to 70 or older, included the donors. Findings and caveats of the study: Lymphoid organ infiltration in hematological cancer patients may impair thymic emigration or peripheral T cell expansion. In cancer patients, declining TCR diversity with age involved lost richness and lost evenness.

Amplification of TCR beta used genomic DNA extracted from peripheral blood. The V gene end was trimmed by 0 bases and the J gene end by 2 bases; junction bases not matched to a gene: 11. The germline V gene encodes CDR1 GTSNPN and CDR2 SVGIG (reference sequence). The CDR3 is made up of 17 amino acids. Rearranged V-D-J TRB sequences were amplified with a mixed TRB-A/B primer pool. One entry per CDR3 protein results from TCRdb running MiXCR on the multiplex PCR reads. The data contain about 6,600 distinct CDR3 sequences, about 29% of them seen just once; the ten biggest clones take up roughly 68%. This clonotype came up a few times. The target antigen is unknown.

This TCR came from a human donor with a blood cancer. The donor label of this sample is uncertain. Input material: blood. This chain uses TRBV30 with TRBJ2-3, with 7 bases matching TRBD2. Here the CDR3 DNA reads TGTGCCTGGAGTGTACGTGGCGGCGGGGGTTCCACAGATACGCAGTATTTT. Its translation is CAWSVRGGGGSTDTQYF. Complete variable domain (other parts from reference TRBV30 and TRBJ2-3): SQTIHQWPATLVQPVGSPLSLECTVEGTSNPNLYWYRQAAGRGLQLLFYSVGIGQISSEVPQNLSASRPQDRQFILSSKKLLLSDSGFYLCAWSVRGGGGSTDTQYFGPGTRLTVL.